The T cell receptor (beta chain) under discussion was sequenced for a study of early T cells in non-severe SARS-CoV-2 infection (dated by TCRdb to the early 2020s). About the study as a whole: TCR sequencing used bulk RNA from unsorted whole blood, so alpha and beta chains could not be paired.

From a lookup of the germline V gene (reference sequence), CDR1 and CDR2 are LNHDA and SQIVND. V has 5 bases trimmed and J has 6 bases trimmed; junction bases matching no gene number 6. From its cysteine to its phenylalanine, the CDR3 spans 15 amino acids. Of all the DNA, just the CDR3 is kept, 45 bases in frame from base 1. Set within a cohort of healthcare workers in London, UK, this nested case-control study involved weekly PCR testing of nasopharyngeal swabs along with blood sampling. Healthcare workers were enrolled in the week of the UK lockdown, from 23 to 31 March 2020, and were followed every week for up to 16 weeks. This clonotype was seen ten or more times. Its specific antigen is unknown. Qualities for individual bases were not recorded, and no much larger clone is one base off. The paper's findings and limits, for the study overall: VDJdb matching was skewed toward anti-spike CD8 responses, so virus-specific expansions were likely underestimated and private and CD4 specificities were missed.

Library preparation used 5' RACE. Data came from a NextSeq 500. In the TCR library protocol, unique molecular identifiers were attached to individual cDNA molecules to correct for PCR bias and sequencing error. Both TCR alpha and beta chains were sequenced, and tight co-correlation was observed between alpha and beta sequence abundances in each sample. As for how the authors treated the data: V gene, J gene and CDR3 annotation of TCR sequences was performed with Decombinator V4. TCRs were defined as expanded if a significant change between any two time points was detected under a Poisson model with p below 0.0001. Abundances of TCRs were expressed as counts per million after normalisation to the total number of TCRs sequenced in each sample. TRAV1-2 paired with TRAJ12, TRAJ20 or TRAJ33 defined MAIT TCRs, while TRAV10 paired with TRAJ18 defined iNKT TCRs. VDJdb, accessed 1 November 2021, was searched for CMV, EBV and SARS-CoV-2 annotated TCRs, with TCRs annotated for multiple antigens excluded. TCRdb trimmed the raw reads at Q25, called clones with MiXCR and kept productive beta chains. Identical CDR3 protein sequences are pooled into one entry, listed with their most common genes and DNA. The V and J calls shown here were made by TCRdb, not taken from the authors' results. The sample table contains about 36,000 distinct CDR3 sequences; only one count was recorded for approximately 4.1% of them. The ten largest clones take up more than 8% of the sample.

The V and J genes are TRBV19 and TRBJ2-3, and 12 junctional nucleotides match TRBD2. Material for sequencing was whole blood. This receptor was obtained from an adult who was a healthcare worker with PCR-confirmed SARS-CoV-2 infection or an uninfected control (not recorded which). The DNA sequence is TGTGCCAGTAGTCTCCGACTAGCGGGAGTGGATACGCAGTATTTT. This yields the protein CASSLRLAGVDTQYF.